The rows below give T cell receptor beta chains drawn from one sample of a study of siplizumab effects on memory and regulatory T cells. Libraries were prepared by immunoSEQ multiplex PCR; TCRdb keeps only in-frame clonotypes and omits some of them. This sample has about 110,000 clones, with about 92% found just once. The sample consisted of Tregs sorted from blood. The receptors stem from a human donor in good health. Both conserved end residues are part of each CDR3. Fields, in order: V gene, D gene, clone size, J gene, CDR3 DNA, CDR3 protein. The D gene is left open where the match is weak. Clone size is shown for a subset of rows, as once, few, many or a class of expanded clone.

TRBV5-1	TRBD1	.	TRBJ2-5	TGCGCCAGCAGCACCGACAGGGGTGGAGAGACCCAGTACTTC	CASSTDRGGETQYF
TRBV5-1	TRBD2	.	TRBJ2-1	TGCGCCAGCAGCTTGGATCGCGGGGGCTCCTACAATGAGCAGTTCTTC	CASSLDRGGSYNEQFF
TRBV5-1	.	.	TRBJ1-2	TGCGCCAGCAGCAACACAGGGTTGGGCTATGGCTACACCTTC	CASSNTGLGYGYTF
TRBV6-6	TRBD1	.	TRBJ2-7	TGTGCCAGCAGTTCCTCGACAGGGGGTTGGTACGAGCAGTACTTC	CASSSSTGGWYEQYF
TRBV11-2	.	.	TRBJ2-3	TGTGCCAGCAGCTTAAATTATGGGCCTACTAGCACAGATACGCAGTATTTT	CASSLNYGPTSTDTQYF
TRBV19	.	.	TRBJ1-1	TGTGCCAGTAGTATTATAAAACAGCCGATTAACACTGAAGCTTTCTTT	CASSIIKQPINTEAFF
TRBV5-1	.	.	TRBJ1-3	TGCGCCAGCAGCTTGTCAGGGCAGGGAAACACCATATATTTT	CASSLSGQGNTIYF
TRBV10-3	TRBD2	.	TRBJ2-7	TGTGCCATCAGTTTATTAGCGGGAGGAACCTCCTACGAGCAGTACTTC	CAISLLAGGTSYEQYF
TRBV4-2	.	.	TRBJ1-1	TGTGCCAGCAGCCCGAGACGGGGGAGTACTGAAGCTTTCTTT	CASSPRRGSTEAFF
TRBV12-5	.	.	TRBJ1-2	TGTGCTAGTGGTAATCCGGGACGGGAGCGGGGCTACACCTTC	CASGNPGRERGYTF
TRBV5-5	TRBD1	.	TRBJ2-2	TGTGCCAGCAGCAATCGGGACAGGGGGACCGGGGAGCTGTTTTTT	CASSNRDRGTGELFF
TRBV7-9	.	.	TRBJ2-1	TGTGCCAGCAGACAACCAGGGTCCGAGCAGTTCTTC	CASRQPGSEQFF
TRBV7-9	.	.	TRBJ1-2	TGTGCCAGCAGCTTAGGAGCGATTAACTATGGCTACACCTTC	CASSLGAINYGYTF
TRBV7-2	.	.	TRBJ2-7	TGTGCCACGGATTTAGCTGCCAGCTCCTACGAGCAGTACTTC	CATDLAASSYEQYF
TRBV27	.	.	TRBJ1-1	TGTGCCAGCAGTTCAAATGGGGGAGATGAAGCTTTCTTT	CASSSNGGDEAFF
TRBV5-1	.	.	TRBJ1-3	TGCGCCAGCAGCTTGGACGAAAGAGGACAGATGGGAAACACCATATATTTT	CASSLDERGQMGNTIYF
TRBV14	.	once	TRBJ2-4	TGTGCCAGCAGCCGAGGTAGACAGATTCAGTACTTC	CASSRGRQIQYF
TRBV5-1	.	.	TRBJ1-1	TGCGCCAGCAGCTTGTCCTTGAACACTGAAGCTTTCTTT	CASSLSLNTEAFF
TRBV7-9	TRBD1	.	TRBJ2-3	TGTGCCAGCAGCGCCAAGGGGGCGCCCACAGATACGCAGTATTTT	CASSAKGAPTDTQYF
TRBV27	TRBD2	.	TRBJ2-5	TGTGCCAGCAGTTGGGAGGGCGGGGAGACCCAGTACTTC	CASSWEGGETQYF
TRBV19	TRBD1	.	TRBJ1-5	TGTGCCAGTAGTCTCTGGACAGGGACGGAGTATCAGCCCCAGCATTTT	CASSLWTGTEYQPQHF
TRBV28	.	.	TRBJ1-4	TGTGCCAGCAGCTATACCAGGACCGCTTACGAAAAACTGTTTTTT	CASSYTRTAYEKLFF
TRBV6-1	.	.	TRBJ2-7	TGTGCCAGCAGTGGGAAGCTCGGAGGGAACTCCTACGAGCAGTACTTC	CASSGKLGGNSYEQYF
TRBV30	.	.	TRBJ2-7	TGTGCCTGGAGTCTTGCTAGCACCACCGAGCAGTACTTC	CAWSLASTTEQYF
TRBV5-1	.	.	TRBJ2-7	TGCGCCAGCAGCTTGGGCGGGACGGCCCTTACCTACGAGCAGTACTTC	CASSLGGTALTYEQYF
TRBV2	.	.	TRBJ1-3	TGTGCCAGCAGCCCCAGGGGCGGGACCATATATTTT	CASSPRGGTIYF
TRBV9	TRBD1	once	TRBJ2-1	TGTGCCAGCAGCGTTAGGACAGGGTACAATGAGCAGTTCTTC	CASSVRTGYNEQFF
TRBV5-1	.	.	TRBJ1-2	TGCGCCAGCAGCTTGTTCAGGGCGGGATCCTATGGCTACACCTTC	CASSLFRAGSYGYTF
TRBV7-9	.	.	TRBJ1-1	TGTGCCAGCAGCTTAGGCAGGGCGAACACTGAAGCTTTCTTT	CASSLGRANTEAFF
TRBV18	.	.	TRBJ1-2	TGTGCCAGCTCCCCCACTGGAACTAACTATGGCTACACCTTC	CASSPTGTNYGYTF
TRBV6-5	.	.	TRBJ2-7	TGTGCCAGCACATCAGTTCGAGGCGAGCAGTACTTC	CASTSVRGEQYF
TRBV7-9	.	.	TRBJ2-6	TGTGCCAGCAGCTTAGGGCGGGTATACTCCGGGGCCAACGTCCTGACTTTC	CASSLGRVYSGANVLTF
TRBV6-1	.	.	TRBJ1-2	TGTGCCACCAGGTTGGGCGGAAGAGACTATGGCTACACCTTC	CATRLGGRDYGYTF
TRBV18	TRBD1	.	TRBJ2-7	TGTGCCAGCTCTCGGGACAGGCCGGGGGAGCAGTACTTC	CASSRDRPGEQYF
TRBV7-9	TRBD1	.	TRBJ1-2	TGTGCCAGCAGCTTAGGTAGACAGGGGAAGAATGGCTACACCTTC	CASSLGRQGKNGYTF
TRBV14	.	.	TRBJ1-1	TGTGCCAGCAGCCATCAAGGCGGGGCTGGGGCACGGGGCACTGAAGCTTTCTTT	CASSHQGGAGARGTEAFF
TRBV11-2	.	.	TRBJ2-4	TGTGCCAGCAGCCCGGTGGGCGTAAACATTCAGTACTTC	CASSPVGVNIQYF
TRBV11-2	.	.	TRBJ2-7	TGTGCCAGCAGCCGCACCGGGACGCGCACCGACGAGCAGTACTTC	CASSRTGTRTDEQYF
TRBV27	TRBD1	.	TRBJ1-2	TGTGCCAGCAGCCGTCTAACTCGACAGGGGGTTTTTAACTATGGCTACACCTTC	CASSRLTRQGVFNYGYTF
TRBV10-3	.	.	TRBJ1-5	TGTGCCATCAGGGGACAATCGAATCAGCCCCAGCATTTT	CAIRGQSNQPQHF
TRBV27	.	once	TRBJ1-1	TGTGCCAGCAGTTTAATGAAGGACACTGAAGCTTTCTTT	CASSLMKDTEAFF
TRBV2	TRBD2	once	TRBJ2-7	TGTGCCAGCAGAGTCAGCGGGAGGGCCGTAAACGAGCAGTACTTC	CASRVSGRAVNEQYF
TRBV6-5	TRBD1	.	TRBJ2-7	TGTGCCAGCAGCGGCCCGGGACAGGGCTCCTACGAGCAGTACTTC	CASSGPGQGSYEQYF
TRBV29-1	.	.	TRBJ2-5	TGCAGCGTAACGGGAGTTGGGGAGACCCAGTACTTC	CSVTGVGETQYF
TRBV6-5	TRBD1	.	TRBJ1-6	TGTGCCAGCAGTGCCACAGGGGGACCCCTCCACTTT	CASSATGGPLHF
TRBV6-5	.	.	TRBJ1-2	TGTGCCAGCAGTTCGACAGTTAACTATGGCTACACCTTC	CASSSTVNYGYTF
TRBV6-5	TRBD1	.	TRBJ1-1	TGTGCCAGCAGTCGGGACAGCGTAGAAGCTTTCTTT	CASSRDSVEAFF
TRBV14	.	.	TRBJ2-7	TGTGCCAGCAGCCTCATATGGAACTACGAGCAGTACTTC	CASSLIWNYEQYF
TRBV19	TRBD1	.	TRBJ2-1	TGTGCCAGTAGTATTGGTGGGACAGGGGGGAGAAATGAGCAGTTCTTC	CASSIGGTGGRNEQFF
TRBV6-1	.	.	TRBJ1-2	TGTGCCAGCAGTGAATACAGTAGGGATGGCTACACCTTC	CASSEYSRDGYTF
TRBV19	.	.	TRBJ1-1	TGTGCCAGTAGTATAGAGGGGAGGAGGGAAGCTTTCTTT	CASSIEGRREAFF
TRBV5-1	TRBD1	.	TRBJ1-2	TGCGCCAGCAGCTTGGACGGGGACAGCGCTGGCACCTTC	CASSLDGDSAGTF
TRBV4-1	.	.	TRBJ2-1	TGCGCCAGCAGCCAAGTCTCAGGCGCCTACAATGAGCAGTTCTTC	CASSQVSGAYNEQFF
TRBV21-1	.	.	TRBJ1-1	TGTGCCAGCAGCAAAGGGTTGATTGCTGAAGCTTTCTTT	CASSKGLIAEAFF
TRBV21-1	.	.	TRBJ2-6	TGTGCCAGCAGCCACAAGGGTAGCCGTCAAGGGGCCAACGTCCTGACTTTC	CASSHKGSRQGANVLTF
TRBV6-6	.	once	TRBJ1-2	TGTGCCAGCGCAAAAACCGGGGGTAACTATGGCTACACCTTC	CASAKTGGNYGYTF